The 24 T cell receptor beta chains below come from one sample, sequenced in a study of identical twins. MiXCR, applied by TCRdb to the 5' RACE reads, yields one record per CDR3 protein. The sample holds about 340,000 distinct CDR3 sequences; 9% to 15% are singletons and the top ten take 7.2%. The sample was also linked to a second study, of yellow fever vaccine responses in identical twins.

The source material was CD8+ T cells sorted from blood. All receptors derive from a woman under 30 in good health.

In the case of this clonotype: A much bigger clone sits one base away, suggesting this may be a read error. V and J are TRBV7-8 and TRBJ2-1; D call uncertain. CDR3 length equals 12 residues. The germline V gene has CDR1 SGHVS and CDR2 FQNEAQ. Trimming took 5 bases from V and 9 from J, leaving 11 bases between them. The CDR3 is CASSPSIIEQFF. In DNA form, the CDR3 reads TGTGCCAGCAGCCCGTCGATCATTGAGCAGTTCTTC.

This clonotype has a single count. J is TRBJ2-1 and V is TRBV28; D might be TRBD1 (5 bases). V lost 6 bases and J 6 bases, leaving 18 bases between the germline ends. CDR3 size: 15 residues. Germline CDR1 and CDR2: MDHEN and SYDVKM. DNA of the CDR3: TGTGCCAGCAGACTCGACAGTACAAGGGTCAATGAGCAGTTCTTC. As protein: CASRLDSTRVNEQFF. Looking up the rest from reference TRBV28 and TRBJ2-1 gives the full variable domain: DVKVTQSSRYLVKRTGEKVFLECVQDMDHENMFWYRQDPGLGLRLIYFSYDVKMKEKGDIPEGYSVSREKKERFSLILESASTNQTSMYLCASRLDSTRVNEQFFGPGTRLTVL.

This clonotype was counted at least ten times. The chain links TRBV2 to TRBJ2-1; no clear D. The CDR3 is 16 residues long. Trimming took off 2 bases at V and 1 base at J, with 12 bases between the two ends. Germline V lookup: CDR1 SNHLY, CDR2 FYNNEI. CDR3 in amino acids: CASSEKGLGSYNEQFF. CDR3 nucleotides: TGTGCCAGCAGTGAAAAGGGTCTGGGGTCCTACAATGAGCAGTTCTTC. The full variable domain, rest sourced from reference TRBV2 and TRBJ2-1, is EPEVTQTPSHQVTQMGQEVILRCVPISNHLYFYWYRQILGQKVEFLVSFYNNEISEKSEIFDDQFSVERPDGSNFTLKIRSTKLEDSAMYFCASSEKGLGSYNEQFFGPGTRLTVL.

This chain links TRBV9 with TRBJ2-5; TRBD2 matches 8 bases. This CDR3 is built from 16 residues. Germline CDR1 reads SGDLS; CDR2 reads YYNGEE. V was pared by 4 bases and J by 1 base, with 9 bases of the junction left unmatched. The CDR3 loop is CASSPFSGGFQETQYF. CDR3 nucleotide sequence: TGTGCCAGCAGCCCTTTTTCGGGAGGGTTCCAAGAGACCCAGTACTTC.

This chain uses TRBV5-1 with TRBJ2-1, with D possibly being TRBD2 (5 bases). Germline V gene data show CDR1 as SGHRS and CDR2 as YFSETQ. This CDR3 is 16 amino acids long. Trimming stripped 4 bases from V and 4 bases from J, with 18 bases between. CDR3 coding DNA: TGCGCCAGCAGCAGAATCCCAACGGGGATTTACAATGAGCAGTTCTTC. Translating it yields CASSRIPTGIYNEQFF.

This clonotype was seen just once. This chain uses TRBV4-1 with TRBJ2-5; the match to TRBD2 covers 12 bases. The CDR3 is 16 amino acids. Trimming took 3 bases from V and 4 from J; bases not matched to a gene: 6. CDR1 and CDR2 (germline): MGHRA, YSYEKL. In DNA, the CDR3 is TGCGCCAGCAGCCAGGACGCGGGACTAGCGGGAGAGACCCAGTACTTC. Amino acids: CASSQDAGLAGETQYF.

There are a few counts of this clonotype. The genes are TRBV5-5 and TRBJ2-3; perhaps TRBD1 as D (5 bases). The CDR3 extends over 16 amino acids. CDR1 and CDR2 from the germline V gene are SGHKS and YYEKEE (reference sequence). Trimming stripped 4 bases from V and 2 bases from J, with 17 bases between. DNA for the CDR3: TGTGCCAGCAGCATACCACTTCTGGGGCCCACAGATACGCAGTATTTT. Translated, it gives CASSIPLLGPTDTQYF.

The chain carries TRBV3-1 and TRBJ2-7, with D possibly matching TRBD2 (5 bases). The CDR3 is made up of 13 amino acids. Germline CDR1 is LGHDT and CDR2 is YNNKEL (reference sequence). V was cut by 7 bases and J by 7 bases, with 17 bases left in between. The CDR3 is CASTILSRGEQYF. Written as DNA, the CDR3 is TGTGCCAGCACCATACTTAGCCGGGGAGAGCAGTACTTC.

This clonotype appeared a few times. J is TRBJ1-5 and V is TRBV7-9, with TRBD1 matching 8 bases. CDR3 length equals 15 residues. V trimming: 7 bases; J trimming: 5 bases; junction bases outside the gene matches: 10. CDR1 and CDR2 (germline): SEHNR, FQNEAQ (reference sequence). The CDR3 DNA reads TGTGCCAGCACCTACCAGGACAGGGAGTATCAGCCCCAGCATTTT. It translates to CASTYQDREYQPQHF.

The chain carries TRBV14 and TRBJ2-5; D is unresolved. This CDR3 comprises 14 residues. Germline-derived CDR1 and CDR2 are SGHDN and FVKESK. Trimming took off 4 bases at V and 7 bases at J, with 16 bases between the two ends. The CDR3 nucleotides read TGTGCCAGCAGCCTGATCGTGGACCCGGCGACCCAGTACTTC. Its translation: CASSLIVDPATQYF.

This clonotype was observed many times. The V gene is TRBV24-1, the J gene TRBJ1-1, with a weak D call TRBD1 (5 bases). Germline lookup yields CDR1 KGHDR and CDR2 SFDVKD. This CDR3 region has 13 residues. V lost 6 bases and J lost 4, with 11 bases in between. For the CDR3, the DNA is TGTGCCACCAGTCTTTTCCAGGGCACTGAAGCTTTCTTT. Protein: CATSLFQGTEAFF.

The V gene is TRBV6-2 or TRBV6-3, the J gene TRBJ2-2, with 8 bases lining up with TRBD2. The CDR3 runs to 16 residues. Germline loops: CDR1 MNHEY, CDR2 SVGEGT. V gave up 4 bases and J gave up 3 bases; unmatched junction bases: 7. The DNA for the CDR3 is TGTGCCAGCAGTTCCTTAAGGCGGGGGGACACCGGGGAGCTGTTTTTT. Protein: CASSSLRRGDTGELFF.

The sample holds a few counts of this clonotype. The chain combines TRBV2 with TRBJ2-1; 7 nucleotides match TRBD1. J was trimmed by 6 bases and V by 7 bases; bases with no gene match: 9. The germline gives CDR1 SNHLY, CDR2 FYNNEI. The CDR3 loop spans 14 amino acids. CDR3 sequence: CASTRSAGGNEQFF. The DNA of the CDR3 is TGTGCCAGCACCCGCTCGGCAGGGGGCAATGAGCAGTTCTTC.

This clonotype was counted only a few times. The CDR3 protein is CASTWEAGSSYNEQFF. DNA for the CDR3: TGTGCCAGCACCTGGGAGGCCGGGAGCTCCTACAATGAGCAGTTCTTC. This chain connects TRBV2 to TRBJ2-1; a possible D gene is TRBD2 (6 bases). The germline V gene has CDR1 SNHLY and CDR2 FYNNEI. V lost 7 bases to trimming and J lost 0 bases, with 16 bases between them. The CDR3 loop spans 16 amino acids.

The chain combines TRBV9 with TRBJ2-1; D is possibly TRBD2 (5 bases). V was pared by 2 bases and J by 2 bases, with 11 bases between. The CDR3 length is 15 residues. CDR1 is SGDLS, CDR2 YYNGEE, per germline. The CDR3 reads CASSVGAVAYNEQFF. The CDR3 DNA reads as TGTGCCAGCAGCGTTGGAGCGGTAGCCTACAATGAGCAGTTCTTC.

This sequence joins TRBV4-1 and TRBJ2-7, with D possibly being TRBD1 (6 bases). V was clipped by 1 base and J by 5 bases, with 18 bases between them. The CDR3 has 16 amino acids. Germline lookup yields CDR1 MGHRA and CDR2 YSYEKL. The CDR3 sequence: CASSQGGGLLWDEQYF. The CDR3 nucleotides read TGCGCCAGCAGCCAAGGAGGGGGTCTTTTATGGGACGAGCAGTACTTC.

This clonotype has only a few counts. CDR3 in amino acids: CATSLGEVPNQPQHF. The CDR3 nucleotides read TGTGCCACCAGCCTGGGTGAAGTCCCTAATCAGCCCCAGCATTTT. The chain uses TRBV15 and TRBJ1-5; the D is unclear. V was pared by 5 bases and J by 4 bases, with 15 bases between. The CDR3 contains 15 residues. Germline CDR1 LNHNV, CDR2 YYDKDF (reference sequence).

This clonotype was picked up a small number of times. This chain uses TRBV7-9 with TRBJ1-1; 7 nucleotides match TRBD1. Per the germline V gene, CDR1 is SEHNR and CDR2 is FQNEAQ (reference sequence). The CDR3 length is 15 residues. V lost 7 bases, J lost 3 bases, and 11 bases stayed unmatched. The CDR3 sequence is CASTIWDSRDTEAFF. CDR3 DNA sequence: TGTGCCAGCACCATATGGGACAGCCGAGACACTGAAGCTTTCTTT.

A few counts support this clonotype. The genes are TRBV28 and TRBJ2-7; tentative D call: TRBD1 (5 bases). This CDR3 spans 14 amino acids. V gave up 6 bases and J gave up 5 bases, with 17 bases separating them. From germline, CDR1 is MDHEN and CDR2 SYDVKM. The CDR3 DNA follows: TGTGCCAGCAGCCAGATAGGGGCTCCCCACGAGCAGTACGTC. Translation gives CASSQIGAPHEQYV.

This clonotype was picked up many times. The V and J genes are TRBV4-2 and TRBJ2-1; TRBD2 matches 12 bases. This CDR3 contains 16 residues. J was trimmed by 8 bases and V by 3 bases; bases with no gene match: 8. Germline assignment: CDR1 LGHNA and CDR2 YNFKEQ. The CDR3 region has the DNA TGTGCCAGCAGCCAGGGTTCTAGCGGGGGGGCCGATGAGCAGTTCTTC. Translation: CASSQGSSGGADEQFF.

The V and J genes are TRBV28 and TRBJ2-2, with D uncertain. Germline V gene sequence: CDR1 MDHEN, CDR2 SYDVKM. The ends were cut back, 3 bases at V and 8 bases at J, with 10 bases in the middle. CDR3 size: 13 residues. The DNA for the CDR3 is TGTGCCAGCAGTTTCTACAAGGAAGGGGAGCTGTTTTTT. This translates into CASSFYKEGELFF.

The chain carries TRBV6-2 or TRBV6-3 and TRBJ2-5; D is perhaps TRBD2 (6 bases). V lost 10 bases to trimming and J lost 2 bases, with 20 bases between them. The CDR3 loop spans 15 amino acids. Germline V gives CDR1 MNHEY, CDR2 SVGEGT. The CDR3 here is CATEGRRRGQETQYF. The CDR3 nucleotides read TGTGCCACCGAGGGGAGACGTCGGGGGCAAGAGACCCAGTACTTC.

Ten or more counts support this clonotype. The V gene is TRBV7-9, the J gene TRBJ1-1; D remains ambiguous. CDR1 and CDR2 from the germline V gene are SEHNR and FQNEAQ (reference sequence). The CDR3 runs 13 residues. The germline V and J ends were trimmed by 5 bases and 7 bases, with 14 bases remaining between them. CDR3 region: CASSILSGNEAFF. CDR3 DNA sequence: TGTGCCAGCAGCATACTCAGCGGGAATGAAGCTTTCTTT.

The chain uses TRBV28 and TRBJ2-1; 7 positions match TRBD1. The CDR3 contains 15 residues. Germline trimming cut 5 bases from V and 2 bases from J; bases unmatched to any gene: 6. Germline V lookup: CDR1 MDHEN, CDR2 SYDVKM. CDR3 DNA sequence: TGTGCCAGCAGTCTCGGACAGGCGACCTACAATGAGCAGTTCTTC. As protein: CASSLGQATYNEQFF.